The 31 T cell receptor beta chains given below trace back to one sample, sequenced in a study of T cell changes during pregnancy in multiple sclerosis. Only in-frame clones appear in the TCRdb table, and some are missing; sequencing was by immunoSEQ multiplex PCR. The repertoire holds nearly 80,000 clones, with around nine tenths as singletons. The sample here was CD4+ T cells from peripheral blood mononuclear cells, taken before pregnancy. These TCRs come from a female donor with multiple sclerosis, enrolled in a pregnancy study.

CDR3 in amino acids: CASSLALAGGSQETQYF. The CDR3 DNA sequence: TGTGCCAGCAGCTTAGCCCTAGCGGGGGGTTCTCAAGAGACCCAGTACTTC. This rearrangement joins TRBV11-2 to TRBJ2-5; TRBD2 matches at 11 bases. Germline V lookup: CDR1 SGHAT, CDR2 FQNNGV. J lost 2 bases, V lost 1 base, and 6 bases had no gene match. The CDR3 has 17 residues.

The chain links TRBV27 to TRBJ1-1; no clear D. Trimming took 10 bases from V and 3 from J, leaving 3 bases between them. The CDR3 has 9 residues. Germline V lookup: CDR1 MNHEY, CDR2 SMNVEV (reference sequence). The chain's CDR3 is CATYTEAFF. The CDR3 region has the DNA TGTGCCACCTACACTGAAGCTTTCTTT.

The chain couples TRBV10-3 to TRBJ2-7; 9 nucleotides line up with TRBD1. Unmatched junction bases numbered 5, after V lost 1 base and J lost 1 base. The CDR3 spans 16 residues. Looked up from germline, CDR1 is ENHRY and CDR2 is SYGVKD. DNA for the CDR3: TGTGCCATCAGTGAGTTCAGGACAGGGGTTTCCTACGAGCAGTACTTC. Translated, it gives CAISEFRTGVSYEQYF.

The rearrangement uses TRBV4-1 and TRBJ1-5; TRBD1 agrees at 7 bases. The CDR3 is 16 residues long. Germline V gene sequence: CDR1 MGHRA, CDR2 YSYEKL. J was trimmed by 0 bases and V by 1 base; bases with no gene match: 3. CDR3 sequence reads: CASSQGDSNSNQPQHF. CDR3 in DNA: TGCGCCAGCAGCCAAGGGGACAGTAATAGCAATCAGCCCCAGCATTTT.

The chain links TRBV5-4 to TRBJ1-1, with TRBD1 identical over 10 bases. CDR1 SGHNT and CDR2 YYREEE come from the germline V gene (reference sequence). The ends lost 2 bases at V and 5 bases at J; junction bases unmatched: 9. The CDR3 extends over 16 amino acids. For the CDR3, the DNA is TGTGCCAGCAGCTTTTATGACAGGGGGCAGAGGACTGAAGCTTTCTTT. The encoded protein is CASSFYDRGQRTEAFF.

CDR3 DNA: TGTGCCATCAGTGAGCGGGGCACTGAAGCTTTCTTT. It translates to CAISERGTEAFF. The rearrangement joins TRBV10-3 to TRBJ1-1; D is ambiguous. Trimming took 2 bases from V and 4 from J, leaving 5 bases between them. This CDR3 has 12 residues. The germline gives CDR1 ENHRY, CDR2 SYGVKD.

The gene calls are TRBV5-1 and TRBJ2-5, with D maybe TRBD1 (5 bases). The CDR3 has 13 amino acids. Germline V gene data show CDR1 as SGHRS and CDR2 as YFSETQ. The V and J ends lost 4 bases and 5 bases respectively, with 12 bases between them. CDR3 sequence reads: CASSADIGETQYF. The CDR3 DNA sequence: TGCGCCAGCAGCGCGGACATAGGGGAGACCCAGTACTTC.

The chain recombines TRBV7-3 with TRBJ1-4; 9 bases match TRBD1. This CDR3 has 18 amino acids. CDR1 and CDR2 (germline): SGHTA, FQGTGA. V was pared by 10 bases and J by 5 bases, with 20 bases of the junction left unmatched. In DNA, the CDR3 is TGTGCCACCGAGACCCCCGGGACAGGGTCAAGCTGCAATGAAAAACTGTTTTTT. Its protein product is CATETPGTGSSCNEKLFF.

This clone appeared a few times. J is TRBJ1-1 and V is TRBV29-1, with 11 bases lining up with TRBD1. Germline CDR1 reads SQVTM; CDR2 reads ANQGSEA. After removal of 4 bases from V and 8 bases from J, the junction contained 3 bases not matched to a gene. This CDR3 has 12 residues. Here the CDR3 DNA reads TGCAGCGTTGCTGGGGACAGGGGGGAAGCTTTCTTT. Residues: CSVAGDRGEAFF.

This chain connects TRBV10-3 to TRBJ2-3, with a weak D call TRBD1 (5 bases). The germline V and J ends were trimmed by 2 bases and 1 base, with 10 bases remaining between them. The CDR3 sequence is 15 residues long. From germline, CDR1 is ENHRY and CDR2 SYGVKD. CDR3 residues: CAISEGLQGTDTQYF. As DNA, the CDR3 is TGTGCCATCAGTGAGGGTTTACAGGGCACAGATACGCAGTATTTT.

The rearrangement uses TRBV20-1 and TRBJ2-5, with D unresolved. The V end lost 6 bases, the J end lost 3 bases, and 8 bases lay between the germline ends. Germline V CDR1 and CDR2: DFQATT, SNEGSKA (reference sequence). The CDR3 sequence is 11 residues long. In nucleotides, the CDR3 is TGCAGTGCGAGACGGGAAGAGACCCAGTACTTC. Translating gives CSARREETQYF.

This clone was seen a handful of times. CDR3 protein: CATEPGTFVSPLHF. The DNA of the CDR3 is TGTGCCACCGAACCCGGGACTTTTGTTTCACCCCTCCACTTT. The chain couples TRBV10-3 to TRBJ1-6, with TRBD1 as a possible D gene (5 bases). This CDR3 spans 14 amino acids. Per the germline V gene, CDR1 is ENHRY and CDR2 is SYGVKD. Trimming took 10 bases from V and 9 from J, leaving 19 bases between them.

The J gene is TRBJ1-6, the V gene TRBV19, with a possible D match to TRBD1 (6 bases). Germline lookup yields CDR1 LNHDA and CDR2 SQIVND (reference sequence). The CDR3 is 16 residues long. V was clipped by 4 bases and J by 9 bases, with 19 bases between them. CDR3 sequence reads: CASSTPDSGGGSPLHF. The CDR3 DNA follows: TGTGCCAGTAGTACCCCGGACAGCGGAGGTGGTTCACCCCTCCACTTT.

The chain carries TRBV9 and TRBJ2-1; 9 bases fit TRBD2. Germline V gene data show CDR1 as SGDLS and CDR2 as YYNGEE. The CDR3 is 16 amino acids. With 1 base clipped from V and 1 base from J, the junction kept 3 bases outside the gene matches. In DNA form, the CDR3 reads TGTGCCAGCAGCGTAAATCTAGCGGGGTCCTACAATGAGCAGTTCTTC. This encodes CASSVNLAGSYNEQFF.

This chain links TRBV7-2 with TRBJ2-7; 8 bases line up with TRBD1. The CDR3 has 14 amino acids. V shed 3 bases, J shed 2 bases, and the junction held 3 bases outside the gene matches. Germline V lookup: CDR1 SGHTA, CDR2 FQGNSA. Here the CDR3 DNA reads TGTGCCAGCAGCTTCGGACAGGGTCCCTACGAGCAGTACTTC. Its protein product is CASSFGQGPYEQYF. The whole variable domain, filled in from reference TRBV7-2 and TRBJ2-7, reads GAGVSQSPSNKVTEKGKDVELRCDPISGHTALYWYRQSLGQGLEFLIYFQGNSAPDKSGLPSDRFSAERTGGSVSTLTIQRTQQEDSAVYLCASSFGQGPYEQYFGPGTRLTVT.

CDR3 sequence reads: CASSVDRAVEQFF. In DNA form, the CDR3 reads TGTGCCAGCAGTGTGGACAGGGCCGTTGAGCAGTTCTTC. This chain connects TRBV2 to TRBJ2-1; TRBD1 agrees at 8 bases. The CDR3 contains 13 residues. Germline V gives CDR1 SNHLY, CDR2 FYNNEI. V dropped 4 bases and J dropped 9; count of bases not matched to a gene: 5.

The V call is TRBV7-2, the J call TRBJ2-3, with D unresolved. The CDR3 consists of 20 residues. V was shortened by 0 bases and J by 0 bases, with 22 bases between the two germline ends. Germline V lookup: CDR1 SGHTA, CDR2 FQGNSA. The CDR3 loop is CASSLAANFPLVLSTDTQYF. DNA of the CDR3: TGTGCCAGCAGCTTAGCCGCTAATTTCCCTCTGGTCCTGAGCACAGATACGCAGTATTTT.

The chain recombines TRBV29-1 with TRBJ2-1, with D possibly TRBD2 on 6 matching bases. The germline V gene has CDR1 SQVTM and CDR2 ANQGSEA. V lost 6 bases, J lost 8 bases, and 11 bases lay in between. This CDR3 has 11 residues. DNA for the CDR3: TGCAGCGTGGCGCGGGGCGATGAGCAGTTCTTC. Translated, it gives CSVARGDEQFF.

The chain employs TRBV18 and TRBJ2-7; 11 nucleotides line up with TRBD2. V lost 4 bases, J lost 6 bases, and 5 bases stayed unmatched. Per germline, CDR1 KGHSH and CDR2 LQKENI. The CDR3 contains 14 residues. The CDR3 DNA reads TGTGCCAGCTCACAAACCGGGACTAGCGGCGAGCAGTACTTC. It is translated as CASSQTGTSGEQYF.

The chain combines TRBV27 with TRBJ2-7, with TRBD2 as a possible D gene (6 bases). The V gene's germline CDR1 is MNHEY and CDR2 SMNVEV (reference sequence). V dropped 2 bases and J dropped 1 base, with 12 bases sitting between them. The CDR3 has 15 residues. The CDR3 nucleotides read TGTGCCAGCAGTTTAGGGGCAGGGAGGTCCTACGAGCAGTACTTC. This encodes CASSLGAGRSYEQYF.

This chain links TRBV7-6 with TRBJ2-5; D remains unclear. Germline V gene lookup returns CDR1 SGHVS and CDR2 FNYEAQ. The CDR3 has 13 residues. Deletions cut 9 bases from V and 1 base from J, with 12 bases between. CDR3 protein: CASTMASQETQYF. For the CDR3, the DNA is TGTGCCAGTACCATGGCTTCCCAAGAGACCCAGTACTTC.

This clone was recorded once. This rearrangement joins TRBV28 to TRBJ2-4; 12 nucleotides line up with TRBD2. Germline lookup yields CDR1 MDHEN and CDR2 SYDVKM. This CDR3 contains 16 residues. Losses at the gene ends were 6 bases for V and 8 bases for J; bases not matched to a gene: 11. The CDR3 coding sequence is TGTGCCAGCAGCCCCGGACTAGCGGGGTCGGGAGACATTCAGTACTTC. This gives the protein CASSPGLAGSGDIQYF.

The V and J genes are TRBV18 and TRBJ2-7; D perhaps matches TRBD1 (5 bases). Germline V gene data show CDR1 as KGHSH and CDR2 as LQKENI. This CDR3 spans 14 amino acids. Trimming took off 1 base at V and 0 bases at J, with 7 bases between the two ends. DNA of the CDR3: TGTGCCAGCTCACCACTAGGGGCCTCCTACGAGCAGTACTTC. It is translated as CASSPLGASYEQYF.

The V call is TRBV6-1, the J call TRBJ1-2; D unresolved. This CDR3 has 15 residues. CDR1 and CDR2 from the germline V gene are MNHNS and SASEGT. V was pared by 2 bases and J by 5 bases, with 15 bases between. The CDR3 here is CASSEPGFQWYGYTF. The CDR3, as DNA: TGTGCCAGCAGTGAACCGGGTTTTCAATGGTATGGCTACACCTTC.

The V gene is TRBV19, the J gene TRBJ1-4; a possible D gene is TRBD1 (5 bases). This CDR3 has 13 amino acids. In germline, CDR1 is LNHDA, CDR2 SQIVND (reference sequence). The CDR3 DNA follows: TGTGCGACGGCGGGACGGTCTAATGAAAAACTGTTTTTT. Its translation is CATAGRSNEKLFF.

This chain links TRBV13 with TRBJ2-3; 8 bases are shared with TRBD1. The CDR3 runs to 15 residues. The V gene end was trimmed by 9 bases and the J gene end by 4 bases; junction bases not matched to a gene: 12. In germline, CDR1 is PRHDT, CDR2 FYEKMQ (reference sequence). CDR3 loop: CASVHFGQGADTQYF. The DNA for the CDR3 is TGTGCCAGTGTCCATTTCGGACAGGGAGCAGATACGCAGTATTTT.

This chain links TRBV4-2 with TRBJ2-7, with 11 bases aligning to TRBD2. The length of the CDR3 is 15 residues. The ends lost 2 bases at V and 4 bases at J; junction bases unmatched: 4. CDR1 is LGHNA and CDR2 is YNFKEQ in the germline V gene. CDR3 in amino acids: CASSQLAGGRYEQYF. The CDR3 DNA follows: TGTGCCAGCAGCCAACTAGCGGGAGGTCGATACGAGCAGTACTTC.

V and J are TRBV7-9 and TRBJ1-2; 7 bases match TRBD1. This CDR3 contains 14 residues. V lost 3 bases, J lost 4 bases, and 5 bases stayed unmatched. The germline V gene encodes CDR1 SEHNR and CDR2 FQNEAQ (reference sequence). The chain's CDR3 is CASSLGQPGYGYTF. The CDR3 nucleotides read TGTGCCAGCAGCTTGGGACAGCCGGGCTATGGCTACACCTTC.

The V and J genes are TRBV2 and TRBJ2-1; weak D call: TRBD1 (6 bases). The CDR3 runs 13 residues. Germline V lookup: CDR1 SNHLY, CDR2 FYNNEI. V was trimmed by 8 bases and J by 9 bases, leaving 17 bases between them. The CDR3 reads CASPVQVDSEQFF. The CDR3 DNA sequence: TGTGCCAGCCCGGTTCAGGTGGACAGTGAGCAGTTCTTC.

The V and J genes are TRBV28 and TRBJ1-5; 9 bases map to TRBD1. V lost 5 bases and J lost 2; bases outside the gene matches: 7. From germline, CDR1 is MDHEN and CDR2 SYDVKM. The CDR3 length is 16 residues. This chain's CDR3 is CASSPHTGGGNQPQHF. The DNA for the CDR3 is TGTGCCAGCAGTCCCCATACAGGGGGCGGCAATCAGCCCCAGCATTTT.

The chain employs TRBV11-2 and TRBJ2-3; D gene unclear. The germline CDR1 and CDR2 sequences are SGHAT and FQNNGV. The CDR3 covers 14 residues. Trimming stripped 6 bases from V and 2 bases from J, with 12 bases between. The CDR3 DNA is TGTGCCAGCAGACCTTACTCCCTCACAGATACGCAGTATTTT. Encoded protein: CASRPYSLTDTQYF.